Following are 6 T cell receptor beta chains from one sample sequenced in a study of OX40 agonist ivuxolimab in advanced cancers. TCRdb's copy holds only in-frame clones and misses some; the assay was immunoSEQ multiplex PCR. The sample has roughly 60,000 clones, 85% to 95% seen once. This specimen consisted of CD4+ or CD8+ T cells sorted from blood, obtained in a trial of the OX40 agonist ivuxolimab. These receptors were collected from an adult with an advanced solid tumor such as melanoma, head and neck, liver or kidney cancer.

The chain combines TRBV9 with TRBJ2-1; D not resolved. The CDR3 consists of 15 residues. V was cut by 0 bases and J by 4 bases, with 11 bases left in between. The germline V gene encodes CDR1 SGDLS and CDR2 YYNGEE. This CDR3 reads CASSVGRAPYNEQFF. For the CDR3, the DNA is TGTGCCAGCAGCGTAGGTAGGGCCCCGTACAATGAGCAGTTCTTC.

J is TRBJ1-1 and V is TRBV7-8; the D is unclear. The CDR3 extends over 12 amino acids. Germline-derived CDR1 and CDR2 are SGHVS and FQNEAQ. V lost 3 bases and J lost 7, with 9 bases in between. As DNA, the CDR3 is TGTGCCAGCAGCTTGAGCCGGAGTGAAGCTTTCTTT. This gives the protein CASSLSRSEAFF.

V is TRBV7-9 and J is TRBJ1-2; D gene uncertain. With 5 bases removed from V and 6 bases from J, the gap between germline ends came to 19 bases. Germline V gene sequence: CDR1 SEHNR, CDR2 FQNEAQ (reference sequence). The CDR3 length is 15 residues. CDR3 region: CASSQALSGRNGYTF. CDR3 coding DNA: TGTGCCAGCAGCCAAGCTCTTTCAGGTCGGAATGGCTACACCTTC.

The DNA for the CDR3 is TGTGCCAGCAGCGGCCCCGACTACAATGAGCAGTTCTTC. Its protein product is CASSGPDYNEQFF. The V and J genes are TRBV9 and TRBJ2-1; D gene unclear. The CDR3 consists of 13 residues. V shed 3 bases and J shed 3 bases, with 7 bases lying between them. Per germline, CDR1 SGDLS and CDR2 YYNGEE.

V usage is TRBV4-2 and J usage is TRBJ2-7; no reliable D call. Deletions cut 5 bases from V and 7 bases from J, with 24 bases between. Looked up from germline, CDR1 is LGHNA and CDR2 is YNFKEQ. The CDR3 covers 16 residues. CDR3 amino acids: CASSVGVGPLGAEQYF. In DNA, the CDR3 is TGTGCCAGCAGCGTTGGAGTAGGGCCGCTCGGCGCGGAGCAGTACTTC.

The genes are TRBV6-1 and TRBJ2-7; a weak D match, TRBD2 (6 bases). The CDR3 contains 14 residues. The germline CDR1 and CDR2 sequences are MNHNS and SASEGT. Trimming removed 3 bases from V and 4 bases from J, with 13 bases in between. This CDR3 is CASSEGGVAYEQYF. The CDR3 region has the DNA TGTGCCAGCAGTGAGGGGGGTGTTGCGTACGAGCAGTACTTC.